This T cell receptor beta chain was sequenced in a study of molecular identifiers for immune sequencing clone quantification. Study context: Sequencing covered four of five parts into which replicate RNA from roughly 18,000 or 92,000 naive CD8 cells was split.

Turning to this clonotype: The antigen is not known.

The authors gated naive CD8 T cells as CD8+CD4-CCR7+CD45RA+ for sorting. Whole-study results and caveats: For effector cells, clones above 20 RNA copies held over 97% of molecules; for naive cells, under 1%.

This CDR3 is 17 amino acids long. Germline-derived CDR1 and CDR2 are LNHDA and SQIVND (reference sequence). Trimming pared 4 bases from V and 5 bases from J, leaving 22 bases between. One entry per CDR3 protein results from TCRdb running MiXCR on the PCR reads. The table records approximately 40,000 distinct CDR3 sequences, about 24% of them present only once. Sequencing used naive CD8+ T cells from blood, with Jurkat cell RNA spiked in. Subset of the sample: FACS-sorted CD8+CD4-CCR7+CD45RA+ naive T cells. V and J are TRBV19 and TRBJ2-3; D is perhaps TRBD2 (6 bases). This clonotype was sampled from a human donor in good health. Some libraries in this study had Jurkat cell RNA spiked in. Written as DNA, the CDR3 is TGTGCCAGTAGTAACTCAGCGAGCGGGCCCCGGGGAGATACGCAGTATTTT. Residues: CASSNSASGPRGDTQYF.